This T cell receptor (beta chain) was captured by sequencing in a study of T cells in Graves' hyperthyroidism and ophthalmopathy. Findings of the study overall: Blood also held most thyroid clonotypes expanded beyond 0.001.

The V gene lost 4 bases and the J gene lost 3 bases, with 7 bases spanning the gap. This CDR3 is built from 13 residues. From germline, CDR1 is LNHDA and CDR2 SQIVND (reference sequence). The TCR beta CDR3 regions underwent amplification using RNA transcripts as the source. The primer set for the first-round RT-PCR of the TCR CDR3 was HTBI. TCRdb redid the calling of the multiplex PCR reads with MiXCR, one entry per CDR3 protein. Altogether hundreds of thousands of distinct CDR3 sequences are present, under 20% being singletons, with the ten largest covering 3.8%. Stable Graves' hyperthyroidism meant no ophthalmopathy progression within 18 months. Out of 10 ml of fresh peripheral blood came the PBMCs. As concerns this clonotype: The antigen remains undetermined.

This TCR derives from a woman between 25 and 40 years old with Graves' hyperthyroidism. The V and J genes are TRBV19 and TRBJ1-5; D is ambiguous. The sequencing sample was made of blood. The CDR3, as DNA: TGTGCCAGTAGTAGGGGTATCAATCAGCCCCAGCATTTT. This sequence encodes CASSRGINQPQHF.